This T cell receptor beta chain was obtained from a study of human T cells and chemical hapten exposure. Study as a whole: Across its approximately 25 weeks, the study gave patients weekly diphenylcyclopropenone doses to the scalp.

CDR1 is LGHNA and CDR2 is YNFKEQ in the germline V gene. The V end was cut by 4 bases, the J end by 6 bases, with 12 bases between. The CDR3 is 13 residues long. As to time point: patch test 2, 6 weeks after DPC sensitization. Treatment specified: therapeutic diphenylcyclopropenone sensitization with weekly scalp DPC. MiXCR was run by TCRdb on the RACE reads, yielding one entry per CDR3 protein. The sample holds about 400,000 distinct CDR3 sequences, roughly 6.3% seen once. The chain uses TRBV4-2 and TRBJ1-1, with no clear D. This specimen consisted of whole blood, obtained in connection with sensitization to the hapten diphenylcyclopropenone (DPC). The clonotype originates from a woman aged 18-30 years with alopecia areata. Some clones in this sample may be carry-over from other donors' samples. Here the CDR3 reads CASSPLNSPEAFF. CDR3 sequence (DNA): TGTGCCAGCAGCCCTCTGAATTCGCCTGAAGCTTTCTTT.